Reported below is one T cell receptor (beta chain). The data derive from a study of technical replicates of blood from a few donors. V was pared by 2 bases and J by 3 bases, with 11 bases of the junction left unmatched. There are 17 residues in the CDR3. The germline V gene encodes CDR1 MNHNS and CDR2 SASEGT. Libraries were prepared by immunoSEQ multiplex PCR; TCRdb keeps only in-frame clonotypes and omits some of them. The sample has tens of thousands of clones; 75% to 95% are singletons. The sample taken for sequencing was T cells isolated from PBMCs. This sequence originates from a human donor in good health. This chain links TRBV6-1 with TRBJ2-5, with 8 bases matching TRBD1. The DNA of the CDR3 is TGTGCCAGCAGTGAAAGTCGTGGGACAGGAGCTAAAGAGACCCAGTACTTC. This translates into CASSESRGTGAKETQYF.